The clone carrying this T cell receptor (beta chain) was detected only a few times. The target antigen is unknown. The data stem from a study of T cells after posttransplantation cyclophosphamide. Unmatched junction bases numbered 5, after V lost 6 bases and J lost 3 bases. Germline values: CDR1 SGHVS, CDR2 FNYEAQ. CDR3 length: 15 residues. Sequenced by immunoSEQ multiplex PCR; TCRdb stores in-frame clones only, minus some. The sample consists of 15,000 to 20,000 clones, roughly four fifths of them appearing once. Busulfan-fludarabine conditioning, marrow transplant, and cyclophosphamide on days +3 and +4 were administered. Study-wide points: TRB clonality was highly associated with recipient CMV seropositivity and reactivation. Skin or GI-infiltrating T cells shared few TRB sequences with blood.

V is TRBV7-6 and J is TRBJ1-5, with TRBD1 matching 10 bases. The material sequenced was CD8+ T cells sorted from PBMCs, taken approximately 1,900 days after a stem cell transplant with posttransplant cyclophosphamide. This TCR came from a female patient between 40 and 55 years old who received an allogeneic stem cell transplant from a related donor, was CMV-positive, and had no GVHD. Some T cells may be the graft donor's. Here the CDR3 reads CASSPGTGDNQPQHF. DNA of the CDR3: TGTGCCAGCAGTCCCGGGACAGGGGACAATCAGCCCCAGCATTTT.